These T cell receptor beta chains were read from a single sample in a study of identical twins. TCRdb reprocessed the 5' RACE reads via MiXCR and lists one record per CDR3 protein. The profile covers hundreds of thousands of distinct CDR3 sequences, with roughly an eighth appearing a single time and roughly 1.5% taken by the ten largest. These data were also filed under a second study, of yellow fever vaccine responses in identical twins.

Input material: PBMCs. The receptor set was obtained from a woman aged 18-30 years in good health. Both conserved end residues are part of each CDR3. Fields, in order: CDR3 length, D gene, J gene, V gene, clone size, CDR3 DNA, CDR3 protein. A D gene is named only where the DNA matches it firmly. Clone size is not always given. Where it is, it says once, few, many or a class for expanded clones.

cdr3_length: 17
d_call: -
j_call: TRBJ1-6
v_call: TRBV6-5
clone_size: few
cdr3_nt: TGTGCCAGCAGTTACACCCGAACAGGAGGGAATAATTCACCCCTCCACTTT
cdr3_aa: CASSYTRTGGNNSPLHF

cdr3_length: 16
d_call: TRBD1
j_call: TRBJ1-5
v_call: TRBV24-1
clone_size: -
cdr3_nt: TGTGCCACCAGTGATAGACAGGGAATCAGCAATCAGCCCCAGCATTTT
cdr3_aa: CATSDRQGISNQPQHF

cdr3_length: 16
d_call: -
j_call: TRBJ1-1
v_call: TRBV15
clone_size: -
cdr3_nt: TGTGCCACCAGCAGAGACATGCGGGGGGCTTTCACTGAAGCTTTCTTT
cdr3_aa: CATSRDMRGAFTEAFF

cdr3_length: 15
d_call: -
j_call: TRBJ2-1
v_call: TRBV3-1
clone_size: many
cdr3_nt: TGTGCCAGCAGCCAAGGGCCGGAACCCTACAATGAGCAGTTCTTC
cdr3_aa: CASSQGPEPYNEQFF

cdr3_length: 13
d_call: -
j_call: TRBJ2-4
v_call: TRBV2
clone_size: -
cdr3_nt: TGTGCCAGCAATCGGGACATAAAAAACATTCAGTACTTC
cdr3_aa: CASNRDIKNIQYF

cdr3_length: 13
d_call: -
j_call: TRBJ2-2
v_call: TRBV5-1
clone_size: few
cdr3_nt: TGCGCCAGCAGCTTCGACACCACCGGGGAGCTGTTTTTT
cdr3_aa: CASSFDTTGELFF

cdr3_length: 17
d_call: -
j_call: TRBJ2-1
v_call: TRBV5-1
clone_size: few
cdr3_nt: TGCGCCAGCAGAATCACAAAAGGGAGTAAGGCCTACAATGAGCAGTTCTTC
cdr3_aa: CASRITKGSKAYNEQFF

cdr3_length: 15
d_call: TRBD2
j_call: TRBJ2-1
v_call: TRBV3-1
clone_size: few
cdr3_nt: TGTGCCAGCAGCGATAGCGGGAGGGCCCCCAATGAGCAGTTCTTC
cdr3_aa: CASSDSGRAPNEQFF

cdr3_length: 13
d_call: -
j_call: TRBJ2-2
v_call: TRBV29-1
clone_size: -
cdr3_nt: TGCAGCGCCCCCTCCAAGGGTGGGGGGGAGCTGTTTTTT
cdr3_aa: CSAPSKGGGELFF

cdr3_length: 16
d_call: -
j_call: TRBJ2-2
v_call: TRBV20-1
clone_size: many
cdr3_nt: TGCAGTGCTAGAGCGGGGCGGGACATGAACACCGGGGAGCTGTTTTTT
cdr3_aa: CSARAGRDMNTGELFF

cdr3_length: 13
d_call: -
j_call: TRBJ2-7
v_call: TRBV18
clone_size: few
cdr3_nt: TGTGCCAGCTCACCAGACCACCCCCCGACGCAGTACTTC
cdr3_aa: CASSPDHPPTQYF

cdr3_length: 15
d_call: -
j_call: TRBJ2-3
v_call: TRBV20-1
clone_size: few
cdr3_nt: TGCAGTGCTAAACCCAGCGGAATCACCACAGATACGCAGTATTTT
cdr3_aa: CSAKPSGITTDTQYF

cdr3_length: 17
d_call: TRBD1
j_call: TRBJ2-1
v_call: TRBV6-5
clone_size: -
cdr3_nt: TGTGCCAGCAGTTACCCGCGAACGGGACAGATATACAATGAGCAGTTCTTC
cdr3_aa: CASSYPRTGQIYNEQFF

cdr3_length: 15
d_call: -
j_call: TRBJ2-1
v_call: TRBV14
clone_size: few
cdr3_nt: TGTGCCAGCAGCCTGCCGGACTACCCCTACAATGAGCAGTTCTTC
cdr3_aa: CASSLPDYPYNEQFF

cdr3_length: 14
d_call: -
j_call: TRBJ2-3
v_call: TRBV7-8
clone_size: many
cdr3_nt: TGTGCCAGCAGCTTAATCCGGGCCGCAGATACGCAGTATTTT
cdr3_aa: CASSLIRAADTQYF

cdr3_length: 13
d_call: -
j_call: TRBJ1-1
v_call: TRBV2
clone_size: many
cdr3_nt: TGTGCCAGCAGTGAAGACAAGAACACTGAAGCTTTCTTT
cdr3_aa: CASSEDKNTEAFF

cdr3_length: 14
d_call: TRBD1
j_call: TRBJ1-1
v_call: TRBV5-1
clone_size: few
cdr3_nt: TGCGCCAGCAGCTATGGGACAGGGCTTTTTGAAGCTTTCTTT
cdr3_aa: CASSYGTGLFEAFF

cdr3_length: 15
d_call: TRBD1
j_call: TRBJ1-1
v_call: TRBV7-2
clone_size: many
cdr3_nt: TGTGCCAGCAGCTTTGTACAGGGGGCTGGTGTGGAGACTTTCTTT
cdr3_aa: CASSFVQGAGVETFF

cdr3_length: 17
d_call: TRBD2
j_call: TRBJ2-1
v_call: TRBV7-8
clone_size: few
cdr3_nt: TGTGCCAGCAACGAACCCGGGACTAGCGGGAGGGGCGGCGAGCAGTTCTTC
cdr3_aa: CASNEPGTSGRGGEQFF

cdr3_length: 17
d_call: TRBD2
j_call: TRBJ2-3
v_call: TRBV14
clone_size: many
cdr3_nt: TGTGCCAGCAGCCAAGTTGGGACTAGCGGTTTCACAGATACGCAGTATTTT
cdr3_aa: CASSQVGTSGFTDTQYF

cdr3_length: 14
d_call: -
j_call: TRBJ2-5
v_call: TRBV27
clone_size: -
cdr3_nt: TGTGCCAGCAGTTACGACGGGAGAGGAGAGACCCAGTACTTC
cdr3_aa: CASSYDGRGETQYF

cdr3_length: 14
d_call: TRBD2
j_call: TRBJ2-3
v_call: TRBV20-1
clone_size: few
cdr3_nt: TGCAGTGCTAGCAACGGGGGGGCCGGAGATACGCAGTATTTT
cdr3_aa: CSASNGGAGDTQYF

cdr3_length: 16
d_call: TRBD1
j_call: TRBJ1-5
v_call: TRBV20-1
clone_size: many
cdr3_nt: TGCAGTGCTAGACCCCAGACAGGGGGCCTCAATCAGCCCCAGCATTTT
cdr3_aa: CSARPQTGGLNQPQHF

cdr3_length: 15
d_call: -
j_call: TRBJ2-7
v_call: TRBV15
clone_size: -
cdr3_nt: TGTGCCACCAGCAGAAGGGACGGGAACTCCTACGAGCAGTACTTC
cdr3_aa: CATSRRDGNSYEQYF

cdr3_length: 16
d_call: -
j_call: TRBJ1-6
v_call: TRBV25-1
clone_size: few
cdr3_nt: TGTGCCAGCGCTCGCCCAGGTCCTTCAGAGAGTTCACCCCTCCACTTT
cdr3_aa: CASARPGPSESSPLHF

cdr3_length: 14
d_call: -
j_call: TRBJ1-4
v_call: TRBV4-1
clone_size: many
cdr3_nt: TGCGCCAGCAGCCCCCGGGACGTGAATGAAAAACTGTTTTTT
cdr3_aa: CASSPRDVNEKLFF

cdr3_length: 22
d_call: TRBD2
j_call: TRBJ2-5
v_call: TRBV27
clone_size: -
cdr3_nt: TGTGCCAGCAGTTTATTGGGGCCGAGCGGGGGGCGCAGCCACCCAAGACAGGAGACCCAGTACTTC
cdr3_aa: CASSLLGPSGGRSHPRQETQYF

cdr3_length: 14
d_call: -
j_call: TRBJ1-5
v_call: TRBV5-5
clone_size: -
cdr3_nt: TGTGCCAGCAGCTTGGTAGGACAGAATCAGCCCCAGCATTTT
cdr3_aa: CASSLVGQNQPQHF

cdr3_length: 18
d_call: TRBD2
j_call: TRBJ2-5
v_call: TRBV6-2/TRBV6-3
clone_size: few
cdr3_nt: TGTGCCAGCAGCCTCCGAGGGGGACTAGCGGGGGCACTAGGGACCCAGTACTTC
cdr3_aa: CASSLRGGLAGALGTQYF

cdr3_length: 16
d_call: TRBD2
j_call: TRBJ2-2
v_call: TRBV12-3/TRBV12-4
clone_size: many
cdr3_nt: TGTGCCAGCAGTTTAACAGCGGGGGGAAACACCGGGGAGCTGTTTTTT
cdr3_aa: CASSLTAGGNTGELFF

cdr3_length: 15
d_call: TRBD2
j_call: TRBJ2-1
v_call: TRBV5-1
clone_size: -
cdr3_nt: TGCGCCAGCAGGGCGCTAGCGGGAAGTAGGAATGAGCAGTTCTTC
cdr3_aa: CASRALAGSRNEQFF